One sample yielded the 17 T cell receptor beta chains listed below, sequenced in a study of OX40 agonist ivuxolimab in advanced cancers. Only in-frame clones appear in the TCRdb table, and some are missing; sequencing was by immunoSEQ multiplex PCR. Altogether tens of thousands of clones are present, about 90% being singletons, with the ten largest covering 7.4%. The sample consisted of CD4+ or CD8+ T cells sorted from blood, taken in a trial of the OX40 agonist ivuxolimab. The receptors shown here come from an adult with an advanced solid tumor such as melanoma, head and neck, liver or kidney cancer.

The chain combines TRBV30 with TRBJ2-5; the match to TRBD2 covers 10 bases. V gave up 2 bases and J gave up 5 bases; unmatched junction bases: 2. The germline V gene encodes CDR1 GTSNPN and CDR2 SVGIG (reference sequence). There are 13 residues in the CDR3. The CDR3 sequence: CAWSTSGEETQYF. CDR3 DNA: TGTGCCTGGAGTACTAGCGGGGAGGAGACCCAGTACTTC.

The V call is TRBV15, the J call TRBJ2-1; D possibly corresponds to TRBD1 (6 bases). This CDR3 spans 17 amino acids. The germline V and J ends were trimmed by 1 base and 1 base, with 14 bases remaining between them. Germline V lookup: CDR1 LNHNV, CDR2 YYDKDF (reference sequence). CDR3 region: CATSRVRGTSSYNEQFF. Written as DNA, the CDR3 is TGTGCCACCAGCAGAGTCAGGGGCACGTCTTCCTACAATGAGCAGTTCTTC. Based on the CDR3 plus reference TRBV15 and TRBJ2-1, the full variable domain is DAMVIQNPRYQVTQFGKPVTLSCSQTLNHNVMYWYQQKSSQAPKLLFHYYDKDFNNEADTPDNFQSRRPNTSFCFLDIRSPGLGDTAMYLCATSRVRGTSSYNEQFFGPGTRLTVL.

This rearrangement joins TRBV5-1 to TRBJ1-1, with 7 bases aligning to TRBD1. This CDR3 has 15 residues. The J segment lost 4 bases and the V segment lost 3 bases, leaving 9 bases of the junction unmatched. Germline V gives CDR1 SGHRS, CDR2 YFSETQ. This CDR3 reads CASSYSITGATEAFF. DNA of the CDR3: TGCGCCAGCAGCTATTCCATTACAGGGGCCACTGAAGCTTTCTTT.

The chain links TRBV6-5 to TRBJ2-7; 9 bases match TRBD2. CDR1 is MNHEY, CDR2 SVGAGI, per germline. V lost 4 bases to trimming and J lost 7 bases; unmatched junction nucleotides: 11. The CDR3 extends over 15 amino acids. In DNA form, the CDR3 reads TGTGCCAGCAGTTCGCAGGGACTAGCCTCGAAGGAGCAGTACTTC. It yields the protein CASSSQGLASKEQYF.

This chain links TRBV28 with TRBJ2-7, with D perhaps matching TRBD2 (5 bases). V gave up 6 bases and J gave up 2 bases, with 14 bases separating them. The CDR3 has 14 residues. Germline assignment: CDR1 MDHEN and CDR2 SYDVKM. The CDR3 sequence: CASRPQLVAYEQYF. CDR3 DNA sequence: TGTGCCAGCAGGCCCCAACTAGTAGCCTACGAGCAGTACTTC.

The V gene is TRBV5-1, the J gene TRBJ2-5; no reliable D call. The J call may be in error: the DNA end matches TRBJ2-7 better. This CDR3 is 11 amino acids long. Germline-derived CDR1 and CDR2 are SGHRS and YFSETQ. The CDR3 region has the DNA TGCGCCAGCAGCCAAAACTACGAGCAGTACTTC. This encodes CASSQNYEQYF.

The CDR3, as DNA: TGTGCCTGGAGTGTAGGGCTTCATACCGGGGAGCTGTTTTTT. Protein sequence: CAWSVGLHTGELFF. The V and J genes are TRBV30 and TRBJ2-2; D gene uncertain. The V end lost 0 bases, the J end lost 5 bases, and 10 bases lay between the germline ends. Germline values: CDR1 GTSNPN, CDR2 SVGIG (reference sequence). The CDR3 is made up of 14 amino acids.

This clone was observed a single time. J is TRBJ2-7 and V is TRBV27, with 12 positions matching TRBD1. Per germline, CDR1 MNHEY and CDR2 SMNVEV (reference sequence). The CDR3 length is 15 residues. With 2 bases clipped from V and 5 bases from J, the junction kept 4 bases outside the gene matches. The CDR3 DNA sequence: TGTGCCAGCAGTTTAGGGGGGACAGGGGGCGACGAGCAGTACTTC. Amino acid sequence: CASSLGGTGGDEQYF.

This clone was recorded only once. The chain couples TRBV4-2 to TRBJ2-7; 11 nucleotides agree with TRBD2. The germline V gene encodes CDR1 LGHNA and CDR2 YNFKEQ. After removal of 0 bases from V and 0 bases from J, the junction contained 1 base not matched to a gene. This CDR3 region has 16 residues. The CDR3 coding sequence is TGTGCCAGCAGCCAAGATGGGACTAGCGGCTCCTACGAGCAGTACTTC. Protein sequence: CASSQDGTSGSYEQYF.

A note on this clone: The sample has other DNA sequences that encode this CDR3 too. This chain links TRBV6-5 with TRBJ2-7; 7 positions agree with TRBD1. The junction had 4 bases not matched to a gene; V was cut back by 0 bases and J by 2 bases. The CDR3 is made up of 15 amino acids. The germline gives CDR1 MNHEY, CDR2 SVGAGI. CDR3 region: CASSYSRDRAYEQYF. The CDR3 DNA sequence: TGTGCCAGCAGTTACTCTCGAGACAGGGCCTACGAGCAGTACTTC.

Remarks on this clone: One end of the junction is discordant with germline, which a read error may explain. This chain connects TRBV2 to TRBJ2-7; 10 bases map to TRBD1. CDR3 length: 12 amino acids. The germline V gene encodes CDR1 SNHLY and CDR2 FYNNEI. The CDR3, as DNA: TGTGCCAGCAGTGATACCGCCGGGACAGGGGACTTC. It encodes CASSDTAGTGDF. Full variable domain (remainder filled in from reference TRBV2 and TRBJ2-7): EPEVTQTPSHQVTQMGQEVILRCVPISNHLYFYWYRQILGQKVEFLVSFYNNEISEKSEIFDDQFSVERPDGSNFTLKIRSTKLEDSAMYFCASSDTAGTGDFGPGTRLTVT.

The chain couples TRBV27 to TRBJ2-1; the match to TRBD2 covers 16 bases. CDR3 size: 16 residues. J gave up 6 bases and V 6 bases, and 5 bases lay outside the gene matches. CDR1 is MNHEY, CDR2 SMNVEV, per germline (reference sequence). The CDR3 reads CASRGLAGGILNEQFF. The CDR3 region has the DNA TGTGCCAGCAGGGGACTAGCGGGAGGGATTCTCAATGAGCAGTTCTTC.

The chain has TRBV5-4 and TRBJ1-1; 8 nucleotides align to TRBD1. The CDR3 runs 14 residues. The germline V gene encodes CDR1 SGHNT and CDR2 YYREEE (reference sequence). V dropped 5 bases and J dropped 4; count of bases not matched to a gene: 7. This chain's CDR3 is CASSFTQGGTEAFF. CDR3 DNA sequence: TGTGCCAGCAGTTTTACACAGGGGGGCACTGAAGCTTTCTTT.

The chain is built from TRBV25-1 and TRBJ2-1; 9 bases align to TRBD1. Losses at the gene ends were 3 bases for V and 8 bases for J; bases not matched to a gene: 8. CDR1 MGHDK and CDR2 SYGVNS come from the germline V gene. The CDR3 is made up of 15 amino acids. The CDR3 DNA reads as TGTGCCAGCAGTGAGCCCCTTGGGACAGGGTATGAGCAGTTCTTC. It yields the protein CASSEPLGTGYEQFF.

The chain uses TRBV6-4 and TRBJ2-3; no reliable D call. V was shortened by 0 bases and J by 5 bases, with 24 bases between the two germline ends. The CDR3 runs to 19 residues. Germline V gene lookup returns CDR1 MRHNA and CDR2 SNTAGT. The CDR3 is CASSDSWFASACVRDTQYF. CDR3 sequence (DNA): TGTGCCAGCAGTGACTCTTGGTTCGCTTCCGCCTGTGTCAGAGATACGCAGTATTTT.

The rearrangement uses TRBV27 and TRBJ1-1; 9 bases fit TRBD1. Per germline, CDR1 MNHEY and CDR2 SMNVEV (reference sequence). The CDR3 length is 15 residues. Losses at the gene ends were 6 bases for V and 0 bases for J; bases not matched to a gene: 5. CDR3 in amino acids: CASRQGANMNTEAFF. Here the CDR3 DNA reads TGTGCCAGCAGACAGGGGGCCAACATGAACACTGAAGCTTTCTTT.

This chain uses TRBV18 with TRBJ1-3; possible D gene TRBD1, 6 bases. Germline V lookup: CDR1 KGHSH, CDR2 LQKENI. Trimming shortened V by 0 bases and J by 3 bases, and 15 bases separated the two germline ends. This CDR3 has 17 residues. The CDR3 coding sequence is TGTGCCAGCTCACCACCCAGGGGTCCCCTTGATGGAAACACCATATATTTT. Protein sequence: CASSPPRGPLDGNTIYF.